The 10 T cell receptor beta chains reported below all come from one sample, sequenced in a study of PD-L1 blockade in urothelial cancer. Produced via immunoSEQ multiplex PCR; TCRdb's table is partial and in-frame only. The data show fewer than 50,000 clones, roughly 89% seen once. Time point defined: peripheral blood 6 weeks after treatment start. The sequencing used PBMCs, collected around atezolizumab (anti-PD-L1) treatment. These receptors originate from a man between 70 and 80 years old with urothelial cancer.

This chain connects TRBV14 to TRBJ2-7; 8 bases align to TRBD2. Losses at the gene ends were 4 bases for V and 3 bases for J; bases not matched to a gene: 5. The length of the CDR3 is 14 residues. The germline V gene encodes CDR1 SGHDN and CDR2 FVKESK. CDR3: CASSPWTSNYEQYF. The CDR3 nucleotides read TGTGCCAGCAGCCCATGGACTAGCAACTACGAGCAGTACTTC.

In its sample, this clone was seen once. The chain combines TRBV28 with TRBJ1-2; no firm D call. Trimming removed 4 bases from V and 5 bases from J, with 20 bases in between. The CDR3 is 16 residues long. Germline V CDR1 and CDR2: MDHEN, SYDVKM. CDR3 bases: TGTGCCAGCAGTTCAGGTGGAGGAGGACCGCTTTATGGCTACACCTTC. Translating it yields CASSSGGGGPLYGYTF.

The chain carries TRBV9 and TRBJ2-3, with 8 bases lining up with TRBD2. This CDR3 contains 15 residues. V was clipped by 1 base and J by 4 bases; unmatched bases: 5. Germline CDR1 reads SGDLS; CDR2 reads YYNGEE. DNA for the CDR3: TGTGCCAGCAGCGTAACGGGAGGGCCAGCAGATACGCAGTATTTT. This encodes CASSVTGGPADTQYF.

The chain links TRBV5-4 to TRBJ2-1, with 10 bases matching TRBD2. The germline CDR1 and CDR2 sequences are SGHNT and YYREEE (reference sequence). This CDR3 region has 15 residues. With V trimmed by 3 bases and J by 11 bases, 11 bases remained unmatched. As DNA, the CDR3 is TGTGCCAGCAGCTCCCCGGGACTAGCGACAGAGCAGCAGTTCTTC. Translated, it gives CASSSPGLATEQQFF.

The chain links TRBV7-9 to TRBJ1-5, with 8 bases matching TRBD1. CDR1 is SEHNR and CDR2 is FQNEAQ in the germline V gene (reference sequence). The CDR3 is 14 residues long. The junction had 4 bases not matched to a gene; V was cut back by 5 bases and J by 4 bases. This CDR3 reads CASSPGGLNQPQHF. The CDR3 bases are TGTGCCAGCAGCCCAGGGGGCCTTAATCAGCCCCAGCATTTT.

The count of this clone is one. This sequence joins TRBV11-2 and TRBJ2-7, with D unclear. Germline CDR1 is SGHAT and CDR2 is FQNNGV. V lost 5 bases and J 4 bases, leaving 9 bases between the germline ends. This CDR3 is 12 amino acids long. DNA for the CDR3: TGTGCCAGCAGCGACAATTGGTACGAGCAGTACTTC. The encoded protein is CASSDNWYEQYF.

This sequence joins TRBV19 and TRBJ2-3, with TRBD2 matching over 8 bases. The germline CDR1 and CDR2 sequences are LNHDA and SQIVND (reference sequence). V shed 5 bases and J 2 bases; nucleotides not matched to a gene: 9. This CDR3 has 16 residues. The CDR3 region is CASSHRLATYTDTQYF. The CDR3 DNA is TGTGCCAGTAGTCACAGACTAGCGACCTACACAGATACGCAGTATTTT.

The CDR3 region has the DNA TGCGCCAGCAGCCCTAGCGGGGGATCCTACGAGCAGTACTTC. It is translated as CASSPSGGSYEQYF. The rearrangement joins TRBV5-1 to TRBJ2-7; 10 bases match TRBD2. The CDR3 is 14 residues long. Unmatched junction bases numbered 2, after V lost 4 bases and J lost 1 base. The germline V gene encodes CDR1 SGHRS and CDR2 YFSETQ.

V is TRBV5-1 and J is TRBJ2-2, with TRBD1 identical over 10 bases. The germline gives CDR1 SGHRS, CDR2 YFSETQ. V lost 6 bases to trimming and J lost 4 bases; unmatched junction nucleotides: 9. The CDR3 runs 16 residues. The CDR3 protein is CASTPRQGAGTGELFF. The DNA of the CDR3 is TGCGCCAGCACCCCCCGACAGGGGGCGGGCACCGGGGAGCTGTTTTTT.

This chain joins TRBV28 and TRBJ2-7; 10 nucleotides line up with TRBD2. The CDR3 has 16 amino acids. With V trimmed by 6 bases and J by 1 base, 9 bases remained unmatched. The germline CDR1 and CDR2 sequences are MDHEN and SYDVKM. CDR3: CASSPLTSGLSYEQYF. In DNA, the CDR3 is TGTGCCAGCAGCCCCTTGACTAGCGGGCTGTCCTACGAGCAGTACTTC.